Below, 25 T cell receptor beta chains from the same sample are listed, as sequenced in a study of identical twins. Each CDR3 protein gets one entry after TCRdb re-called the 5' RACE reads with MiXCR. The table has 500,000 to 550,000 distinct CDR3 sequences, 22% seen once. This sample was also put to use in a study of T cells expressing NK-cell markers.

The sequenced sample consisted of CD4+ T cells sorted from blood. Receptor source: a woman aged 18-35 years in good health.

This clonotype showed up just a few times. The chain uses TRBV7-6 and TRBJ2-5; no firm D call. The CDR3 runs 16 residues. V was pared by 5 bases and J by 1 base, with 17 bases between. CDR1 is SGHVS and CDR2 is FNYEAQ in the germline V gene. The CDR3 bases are TGTGCCAGCAGCCCCTCAACCGACCCTTTCCAAGAGACCCAGTACTTC. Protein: CASSPSTDPFQETQYF.

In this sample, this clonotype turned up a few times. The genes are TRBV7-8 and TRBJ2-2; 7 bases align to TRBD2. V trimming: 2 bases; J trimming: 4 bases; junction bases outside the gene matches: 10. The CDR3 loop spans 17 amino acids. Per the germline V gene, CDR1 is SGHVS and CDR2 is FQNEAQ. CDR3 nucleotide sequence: TGTGCCAGCAGCTTAACGGTCCGGGGGAGGGCCACCGGGGAGCTGTTTTTT. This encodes CASSLTVRGRATGELFF.

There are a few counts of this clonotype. CDR3 nucleotide sequence: TGTGCCAGCAGTCGGGACAGCAAGACGGGCTATGGCTACACCTTC. It encodes CASSRDSKTGYGYTF. This chain connects TRBV6-1 to TRBJ1-2, with 7 bases fitting TRBD1. Unmatched junction bases numbered 10, after V lost 5 bases and J lost 4 bases. The CDR3 contains 15 residues. Per the germline V gene, CDR1 is MNHNS and CDR2 is SASEGT.

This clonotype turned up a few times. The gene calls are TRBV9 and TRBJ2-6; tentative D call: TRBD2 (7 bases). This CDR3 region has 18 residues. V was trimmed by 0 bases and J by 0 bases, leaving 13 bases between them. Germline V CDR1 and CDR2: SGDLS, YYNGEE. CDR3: CASSVALAGASGANVLTF. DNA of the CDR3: TGTGCCAGCAGCGTAGCGTTGGCGGGGGCCTCTGGGGCCAACGTCCTGACTTTC.

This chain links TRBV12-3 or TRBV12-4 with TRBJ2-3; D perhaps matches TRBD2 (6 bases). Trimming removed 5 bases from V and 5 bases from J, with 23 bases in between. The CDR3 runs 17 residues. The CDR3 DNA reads TGTGCCAGCAGTCTCTCCTTGGGGGGAGCGGATCAAGATACGCAGTATTTT. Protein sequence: CASSLSLGGADQDTQYF.

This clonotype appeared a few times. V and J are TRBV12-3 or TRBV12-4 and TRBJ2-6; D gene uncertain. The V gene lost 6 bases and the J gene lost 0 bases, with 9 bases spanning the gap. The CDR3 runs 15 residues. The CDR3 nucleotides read TGTGCCAGCAGCCTGCCGGCCTCTGGGGCCAACGTCCTGACTTTC. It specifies CASSLPASGANVLTF.

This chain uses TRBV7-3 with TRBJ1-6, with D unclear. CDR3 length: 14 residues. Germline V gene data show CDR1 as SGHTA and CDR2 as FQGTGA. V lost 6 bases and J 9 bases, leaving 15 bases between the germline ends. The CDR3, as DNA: TGTGCCAGCAGTCCGGGATCACGCAGTTCACCCCTCCACTTT. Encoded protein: CASSPGSRSSPLHF.

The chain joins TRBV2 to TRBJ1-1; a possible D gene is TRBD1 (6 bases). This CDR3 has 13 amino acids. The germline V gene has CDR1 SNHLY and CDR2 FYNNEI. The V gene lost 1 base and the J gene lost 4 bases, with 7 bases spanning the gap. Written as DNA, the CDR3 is TGTGCCAGCAGTGAAGAGACAGGCACTGAAGCTTTCTTT. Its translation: CASSEETGTEAFF. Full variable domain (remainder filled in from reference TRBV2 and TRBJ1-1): EPEVTQTPSHQVTQMGQEVILRCVPISNHLYFYWYRQILGQKVEFLVSFYNNEISEKSEIFDDQFSVERPDGSNFTLKIRSTKLEDSAMYFCASSEETGTEAFFGQGTRLTVV.

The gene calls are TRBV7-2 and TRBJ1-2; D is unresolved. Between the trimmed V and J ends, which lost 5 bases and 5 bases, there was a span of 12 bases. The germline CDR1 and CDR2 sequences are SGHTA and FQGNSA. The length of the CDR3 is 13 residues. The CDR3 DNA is TGTGCCAGCAGCCACCCGCCGGGGTATGGCTACACCTTC. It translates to CASSHPPGYGYTF.

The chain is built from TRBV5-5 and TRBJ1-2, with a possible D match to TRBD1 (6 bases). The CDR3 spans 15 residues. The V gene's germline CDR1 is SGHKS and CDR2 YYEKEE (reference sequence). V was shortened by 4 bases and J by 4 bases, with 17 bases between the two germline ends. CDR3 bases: TGTGCCAGCAGCCATGGACAGCGATCCCTCTATGGCTACACCTTC. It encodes CASSHGQRSLYGYTF.

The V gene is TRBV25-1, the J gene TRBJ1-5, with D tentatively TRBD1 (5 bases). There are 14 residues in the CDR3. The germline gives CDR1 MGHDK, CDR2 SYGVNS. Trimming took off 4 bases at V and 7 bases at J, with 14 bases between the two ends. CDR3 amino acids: CASSGQGLLQPQHF. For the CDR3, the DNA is TGTGCCAGCAGTGGCCAGGGTCTCTTACAGCCCCAGCATTTT.

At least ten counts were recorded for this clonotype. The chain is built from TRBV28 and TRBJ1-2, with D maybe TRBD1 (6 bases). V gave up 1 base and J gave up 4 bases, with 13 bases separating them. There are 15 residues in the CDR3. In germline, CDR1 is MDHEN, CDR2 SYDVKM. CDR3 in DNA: TGTGCCAGCAGTTTATCTGGGGGCGTGAGCTATGGCTACACCTTC. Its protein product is CASSLSGGVSYGYTF.

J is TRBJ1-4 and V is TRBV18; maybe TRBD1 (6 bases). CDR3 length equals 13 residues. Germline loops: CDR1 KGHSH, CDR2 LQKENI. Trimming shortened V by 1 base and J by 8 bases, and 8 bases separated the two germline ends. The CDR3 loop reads CASSPQGVEKLFF. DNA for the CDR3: TGTGCCAGCTCACCACAGGGGGTGGAAAAACTGTTTTTT.

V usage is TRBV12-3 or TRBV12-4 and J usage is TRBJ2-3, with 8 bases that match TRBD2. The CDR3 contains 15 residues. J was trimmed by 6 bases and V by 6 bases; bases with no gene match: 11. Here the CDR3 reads CASSRGGGRSDTQYF. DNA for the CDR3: TGTGCCAGCAGCCGGGGCGGGGGGAGGTCGGATACGCAGTATTTT.

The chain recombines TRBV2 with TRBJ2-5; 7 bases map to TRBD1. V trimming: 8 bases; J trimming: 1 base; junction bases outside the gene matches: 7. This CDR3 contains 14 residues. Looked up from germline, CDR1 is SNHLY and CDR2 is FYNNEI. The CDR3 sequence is CASEVRDSQETQYF. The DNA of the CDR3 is TGTGCCAGCGAGGTCCGGGACAGCCAAGAGACCCAGTACTTC.

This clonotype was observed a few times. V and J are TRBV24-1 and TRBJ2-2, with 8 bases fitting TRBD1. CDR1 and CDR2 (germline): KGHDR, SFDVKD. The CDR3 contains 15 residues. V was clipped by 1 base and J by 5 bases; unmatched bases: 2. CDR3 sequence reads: CATSDFRTGTGELFF. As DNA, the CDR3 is TGTGCCACCAGTGATTTTCGGACAGGGACCGGGGAGCTGTTTTTT.

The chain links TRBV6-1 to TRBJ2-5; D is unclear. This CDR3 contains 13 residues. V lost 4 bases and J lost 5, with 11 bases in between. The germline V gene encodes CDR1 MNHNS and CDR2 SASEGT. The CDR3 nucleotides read TGTGCCAGCAGTGTAGGCTTCAAGGAGACCCAGTACTTC. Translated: CASSVGFKETQYF.

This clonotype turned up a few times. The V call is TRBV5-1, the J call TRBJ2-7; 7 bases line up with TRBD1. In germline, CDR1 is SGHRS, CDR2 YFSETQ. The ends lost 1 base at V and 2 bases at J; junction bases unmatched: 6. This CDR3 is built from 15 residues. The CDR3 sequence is CASSLPTGDTYEQYF. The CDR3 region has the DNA TGCGCCAGCAGCTTGCCAACAGGGGATACCTACGAGCAGTACTTC.

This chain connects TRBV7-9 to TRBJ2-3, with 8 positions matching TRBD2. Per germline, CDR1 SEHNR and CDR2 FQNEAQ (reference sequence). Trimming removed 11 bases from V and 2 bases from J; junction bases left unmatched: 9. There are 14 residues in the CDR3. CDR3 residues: CALNREGFTDTQYF. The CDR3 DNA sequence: TGTGCCTTGAATCGGGAGGGATTCACAGATACGCAGTATTTT.

The CDR3: CSARTGAGANVLTF. The CDR3, as DNA: TGCAGTGCTCGGACAGGGGCTGGGGCCAACGTCCTGACTTTC. V gene TRBV20-1 combines with J gene TRBJ2-6; 9 bases line up with TRBD1. The CDR3 spans 14 residues. V trimming: 5 bases; J trimming: 2 bases; junction bases outside the gene matches: 1. CDR1 DFQATT and CDR2 SNEGSKA come from the germline V gene (reference sequence).

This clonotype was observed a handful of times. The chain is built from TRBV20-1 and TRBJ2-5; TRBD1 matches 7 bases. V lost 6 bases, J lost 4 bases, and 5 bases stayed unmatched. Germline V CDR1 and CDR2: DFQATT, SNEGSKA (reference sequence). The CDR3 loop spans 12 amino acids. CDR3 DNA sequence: TGCAGTGCAGCATACAGGGGAGAGACCCAGTACTTC. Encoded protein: CSAAYRGETQYF.

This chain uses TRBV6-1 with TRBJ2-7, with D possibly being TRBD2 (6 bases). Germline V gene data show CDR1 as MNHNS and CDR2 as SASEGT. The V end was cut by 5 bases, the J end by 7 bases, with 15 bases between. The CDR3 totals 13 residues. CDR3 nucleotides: TGTGCCAGCAGTAGGGACTTGATGGGGGAGCAGTACTTC. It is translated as CASSRDLMGEQYF.

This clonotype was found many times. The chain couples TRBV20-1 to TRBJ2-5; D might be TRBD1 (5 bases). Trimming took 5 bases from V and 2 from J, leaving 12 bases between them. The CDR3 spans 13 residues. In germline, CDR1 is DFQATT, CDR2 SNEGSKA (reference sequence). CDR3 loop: CSASGGAQETQYF. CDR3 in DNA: TGCAGTGCTTCCGGTGGGGCGCAAGAGACCCAGTACTTC.

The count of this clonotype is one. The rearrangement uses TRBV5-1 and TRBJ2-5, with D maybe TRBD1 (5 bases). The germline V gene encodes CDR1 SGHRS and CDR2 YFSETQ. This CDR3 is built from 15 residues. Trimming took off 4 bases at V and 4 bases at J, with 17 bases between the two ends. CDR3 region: CASSLDWGGLETQYF. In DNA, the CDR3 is TGCGCCAGCAGCCTGGATTGGGGCGGATTAGAGACCCAGTACTTC.

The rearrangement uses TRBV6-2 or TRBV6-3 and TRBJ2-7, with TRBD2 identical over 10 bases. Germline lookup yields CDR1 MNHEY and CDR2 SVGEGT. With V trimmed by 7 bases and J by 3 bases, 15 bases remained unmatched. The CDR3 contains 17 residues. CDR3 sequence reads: CASKRLAGGPLGYEQYF. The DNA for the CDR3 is TGTGCCAGCAAAAGGTTAGCGGGAGGCCCGCTGGGCTACGAGCAGTACTTC.